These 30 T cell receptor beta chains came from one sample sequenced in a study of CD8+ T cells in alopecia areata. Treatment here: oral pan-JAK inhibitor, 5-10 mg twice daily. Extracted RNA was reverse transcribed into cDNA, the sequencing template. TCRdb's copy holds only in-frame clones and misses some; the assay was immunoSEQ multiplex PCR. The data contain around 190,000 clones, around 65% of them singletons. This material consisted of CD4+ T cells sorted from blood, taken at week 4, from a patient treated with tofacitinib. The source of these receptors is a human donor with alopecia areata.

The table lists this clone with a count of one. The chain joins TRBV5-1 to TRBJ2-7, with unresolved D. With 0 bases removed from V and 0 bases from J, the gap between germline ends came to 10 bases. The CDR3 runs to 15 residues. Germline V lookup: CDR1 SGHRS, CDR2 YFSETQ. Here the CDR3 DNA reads TGCGCCAGCAGCTTGGAGGGCGGTCCCTCCTACGAGCAGTACTTC. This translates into CASSLEGGPSYEQYF.

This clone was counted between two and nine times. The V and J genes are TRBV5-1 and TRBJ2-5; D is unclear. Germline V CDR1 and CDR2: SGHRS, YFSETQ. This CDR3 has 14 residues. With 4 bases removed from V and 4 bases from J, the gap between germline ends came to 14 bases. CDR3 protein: CASSPQRVRETQYF. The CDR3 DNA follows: TGCGCCAGCAGCCCCCAACGGGTGAGAGAGACCCAGTACTTC.

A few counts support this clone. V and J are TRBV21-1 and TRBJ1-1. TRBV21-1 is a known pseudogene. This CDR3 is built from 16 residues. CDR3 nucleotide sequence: TGTGCCAGCAGCAAAGTTGAGATCCGACGGAACACTGAAGCTTTCTTT. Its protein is CASSKVEIRRNTEAFF.

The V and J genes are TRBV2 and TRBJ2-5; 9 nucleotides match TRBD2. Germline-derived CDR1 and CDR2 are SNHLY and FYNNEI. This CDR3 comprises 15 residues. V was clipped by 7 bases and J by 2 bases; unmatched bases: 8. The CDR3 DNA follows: TGTGCCAGCAATCCAGCGGGGGGAAAACAAGAGACCCAGTACTTC. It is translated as CASNPAGGKQETQYF.

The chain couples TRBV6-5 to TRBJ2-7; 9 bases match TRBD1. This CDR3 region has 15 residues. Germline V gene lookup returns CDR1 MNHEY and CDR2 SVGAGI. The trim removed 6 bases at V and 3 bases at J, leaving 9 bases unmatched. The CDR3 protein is CASRYRTGDNYEQYF. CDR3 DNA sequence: TGTGCCAGCAGATATAGGACAGGGGACAACTACGAGCAGTACTTC.

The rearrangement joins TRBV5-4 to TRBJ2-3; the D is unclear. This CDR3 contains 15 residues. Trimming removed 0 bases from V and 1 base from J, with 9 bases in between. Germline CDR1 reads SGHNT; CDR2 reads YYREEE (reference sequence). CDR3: CASSLEPSGTDTQYF. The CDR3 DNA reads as TGTGCCAGCAGCTTGGAACCTTCGGGCACAGATACGCAGTATTTT.

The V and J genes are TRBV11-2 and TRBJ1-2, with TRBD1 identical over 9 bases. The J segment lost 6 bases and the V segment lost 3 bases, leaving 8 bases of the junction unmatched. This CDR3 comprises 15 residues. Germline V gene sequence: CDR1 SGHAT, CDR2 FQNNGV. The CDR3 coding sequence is TGTGCCAGCAGCTTTTACAGGGGGCGCTTGGATGGCTACACCTTC. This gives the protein CASSFYRGRLDGYTF.

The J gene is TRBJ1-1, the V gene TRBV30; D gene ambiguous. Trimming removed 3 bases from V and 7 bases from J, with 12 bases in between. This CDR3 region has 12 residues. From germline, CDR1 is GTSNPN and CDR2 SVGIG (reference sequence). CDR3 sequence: CAWRSTGSEAFF. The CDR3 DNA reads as TGTGCCTGGAGATCTACCGGGAGTGAAGCTTTCTTT.

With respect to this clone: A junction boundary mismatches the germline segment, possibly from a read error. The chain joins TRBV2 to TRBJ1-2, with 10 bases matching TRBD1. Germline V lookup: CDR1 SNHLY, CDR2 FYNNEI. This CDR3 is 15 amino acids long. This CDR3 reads CASREDRGRGYGYTF. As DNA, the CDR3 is TGTGCCAGCAGAGAAGACAGGGGGCGAGGCTATGGCTACACCTTC.

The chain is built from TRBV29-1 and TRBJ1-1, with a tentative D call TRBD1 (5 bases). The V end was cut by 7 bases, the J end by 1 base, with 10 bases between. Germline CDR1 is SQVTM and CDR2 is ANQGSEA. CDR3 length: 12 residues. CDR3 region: CSALTANTEAFF. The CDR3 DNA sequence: TGCAGCGCCCTGACAGCGAACACTGAAGCTTTCTTT.

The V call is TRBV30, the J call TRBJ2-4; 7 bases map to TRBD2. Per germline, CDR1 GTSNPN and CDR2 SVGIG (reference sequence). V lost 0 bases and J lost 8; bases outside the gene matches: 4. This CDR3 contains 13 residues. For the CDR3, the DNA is TGTGCCTGGAGTGTAAGGGAGGGCGACATTCAGTACTTC. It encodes CAWSVREGDIQYF.

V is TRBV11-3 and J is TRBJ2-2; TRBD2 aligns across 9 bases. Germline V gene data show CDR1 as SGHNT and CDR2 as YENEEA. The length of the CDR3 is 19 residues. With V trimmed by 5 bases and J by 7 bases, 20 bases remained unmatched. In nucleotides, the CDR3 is TGTGCCAGCAGCATCTCCCACCCTTGGCGGGGGGGCCCCTACGGGGAGCTGTTTTTT. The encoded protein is CASSISHPWRGGPYGELFF.

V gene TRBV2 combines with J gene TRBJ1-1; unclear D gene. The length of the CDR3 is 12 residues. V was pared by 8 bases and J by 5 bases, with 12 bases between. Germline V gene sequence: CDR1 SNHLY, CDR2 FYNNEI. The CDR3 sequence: CASQTRRTEAFF. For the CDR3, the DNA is TGTGCCAGCCAGACACGTAGGACTGAAGCTTTCTTT. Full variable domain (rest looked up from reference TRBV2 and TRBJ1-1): EPEVTQTPSHQVTQMGQEVILRCVPISNHLYFYWYRQILGQKVEFLVSFYNNEISEKSEIFDDQFSVERPDGSNFTLKIRSTKLEDSAMYFCASQTRRTEAFFGQGTRLTVV.

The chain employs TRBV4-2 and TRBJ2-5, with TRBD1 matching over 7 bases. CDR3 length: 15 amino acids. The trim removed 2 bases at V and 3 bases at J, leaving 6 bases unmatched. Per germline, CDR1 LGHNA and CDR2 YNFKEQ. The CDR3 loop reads CASSQPHTGEETQYF. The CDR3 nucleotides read TGTGCCAGCAGCCAACCGCACACAGGGGAAGAGACCCAGTACTTC.

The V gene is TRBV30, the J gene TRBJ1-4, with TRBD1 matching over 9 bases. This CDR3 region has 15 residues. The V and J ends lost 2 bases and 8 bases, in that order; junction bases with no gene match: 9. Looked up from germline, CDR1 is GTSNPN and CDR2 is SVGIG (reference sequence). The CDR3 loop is CAWSFTGTGREKLFF. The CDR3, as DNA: TGTGCCTGGAGTTTCACCGGGACAGGGAGAGAAAAACTGTTTTTT. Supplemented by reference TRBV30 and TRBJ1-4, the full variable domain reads SQTIHQWPATLVQPVGSPLSLECTVEGTSNPNLYWYRQAAGRGLQLLFYSVGIGQISSEVPQNLSASRPQDRQFILSSKKLLLSDSGFYLCAWSFTGTGREKLFFGSGTQLSVL.

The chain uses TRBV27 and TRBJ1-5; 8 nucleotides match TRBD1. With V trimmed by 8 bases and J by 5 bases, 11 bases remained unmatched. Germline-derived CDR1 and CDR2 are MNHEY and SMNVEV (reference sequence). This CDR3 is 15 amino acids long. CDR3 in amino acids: CASATWTGFDQPQHF. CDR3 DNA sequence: TGTGCCAGCGCGACCTGGACAGGGTTTGATCAGCCCCAGCATTTT.

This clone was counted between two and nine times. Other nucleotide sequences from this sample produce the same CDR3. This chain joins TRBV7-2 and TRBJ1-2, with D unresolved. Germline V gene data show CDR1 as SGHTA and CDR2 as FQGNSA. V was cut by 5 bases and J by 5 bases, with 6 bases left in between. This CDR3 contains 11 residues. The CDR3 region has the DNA TGTGCCAGCAGCCCCGGTTATGGCTACACCTTC. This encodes CASSPGYGYTF.

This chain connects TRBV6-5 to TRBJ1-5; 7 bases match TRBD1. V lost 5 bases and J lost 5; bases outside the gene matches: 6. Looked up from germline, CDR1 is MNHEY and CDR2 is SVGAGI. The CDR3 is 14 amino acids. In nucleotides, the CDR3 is TGTGCCAGCAGTAAGACAGGGTGGGATCAGCCCCAGCATTTT. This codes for CASSKTGWDQPQHF.

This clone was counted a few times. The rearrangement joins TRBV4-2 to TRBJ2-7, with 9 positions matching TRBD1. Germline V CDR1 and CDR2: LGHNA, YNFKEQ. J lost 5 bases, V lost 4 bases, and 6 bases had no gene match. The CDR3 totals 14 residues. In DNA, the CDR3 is TGTGCCAGCAGCCGAGACAGGGGGAGGGACGAGCAGTACTTC. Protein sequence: CASSRDRGRDEQYF.

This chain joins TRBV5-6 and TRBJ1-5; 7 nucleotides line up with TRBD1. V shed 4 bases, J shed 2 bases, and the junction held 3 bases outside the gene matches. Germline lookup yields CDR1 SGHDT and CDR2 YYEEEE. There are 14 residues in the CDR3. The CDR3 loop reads CASSGGGGNQPQHF. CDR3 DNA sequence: TGTGCCAGCAGCGGAGGGGGCGGCAATCAGCCCCAGCATTTT. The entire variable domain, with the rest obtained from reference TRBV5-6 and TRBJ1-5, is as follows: DAGVTQSPTHLIKTRGQQVTLRCSPKSGHDTVSWYQQALGQGPQFIFQYYEEEERQRGNFPDRFSGHQFPNYSSELNVNALLLGDSALYLCASSGGGGNQPQHFGDGTRLSIL.

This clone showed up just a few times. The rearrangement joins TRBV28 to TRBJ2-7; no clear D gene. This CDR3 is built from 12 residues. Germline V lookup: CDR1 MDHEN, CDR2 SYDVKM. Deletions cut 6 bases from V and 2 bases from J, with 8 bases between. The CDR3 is CASRDSTYEQYF. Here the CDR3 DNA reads TGTGCCAGCAGAGACTCCACCTACGAGCAGTACTTC.

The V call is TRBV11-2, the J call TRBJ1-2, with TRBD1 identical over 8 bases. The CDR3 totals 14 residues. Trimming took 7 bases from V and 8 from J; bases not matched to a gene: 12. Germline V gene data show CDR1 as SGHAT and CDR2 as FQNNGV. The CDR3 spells CASTGMDRVKGYTF. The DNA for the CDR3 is TGTGCCAGCACGGGCATGGACAGGGTTAAGGGCTACACCTTC. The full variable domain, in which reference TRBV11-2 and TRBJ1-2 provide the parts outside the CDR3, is EAGVAQSPRYKIIEKRQSVAFWCNPISGHATLYWYQQILGQGPKLLIQFQNNGVVDDSQLPKDRFSAERLKGVDSTLKIQPAKLEDSAVYLCASTGMDRVKGYTFGSGTRLTVV.

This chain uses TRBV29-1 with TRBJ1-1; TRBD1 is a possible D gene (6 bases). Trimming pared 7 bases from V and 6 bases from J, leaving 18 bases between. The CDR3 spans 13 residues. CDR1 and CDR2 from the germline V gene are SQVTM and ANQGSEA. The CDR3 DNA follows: TGCAGCGCCGAGGGGGTAGTTTTGGCTGAAGCTTTCTTT. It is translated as CSAEGVVLAEAFF.

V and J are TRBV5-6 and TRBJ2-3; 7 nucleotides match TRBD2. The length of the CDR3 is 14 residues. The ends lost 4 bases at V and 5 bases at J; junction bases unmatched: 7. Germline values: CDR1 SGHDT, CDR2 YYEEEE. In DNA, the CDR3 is TGTGCCAGCAGCCGCCCCTGGGAGGGAGATACGCAGTATTTT. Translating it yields CASSRPWEGDTQYF.

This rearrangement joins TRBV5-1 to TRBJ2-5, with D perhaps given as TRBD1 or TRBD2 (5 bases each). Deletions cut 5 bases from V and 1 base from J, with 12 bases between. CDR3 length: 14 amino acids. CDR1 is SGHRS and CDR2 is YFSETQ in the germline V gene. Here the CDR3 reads CASSTGPGQETQYF. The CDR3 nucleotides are TGCGCCAGCAGTACGGGGCCCGGCCAAGAGACCCAGTACTTC.

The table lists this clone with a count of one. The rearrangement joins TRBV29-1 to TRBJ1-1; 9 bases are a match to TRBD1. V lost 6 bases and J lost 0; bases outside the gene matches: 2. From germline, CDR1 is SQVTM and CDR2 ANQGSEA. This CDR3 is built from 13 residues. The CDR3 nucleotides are TGCAGCGTGGGACAGGGTGTGAACACTGAAGCTTTCTTT. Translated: CSVGQGVNTEAFF.

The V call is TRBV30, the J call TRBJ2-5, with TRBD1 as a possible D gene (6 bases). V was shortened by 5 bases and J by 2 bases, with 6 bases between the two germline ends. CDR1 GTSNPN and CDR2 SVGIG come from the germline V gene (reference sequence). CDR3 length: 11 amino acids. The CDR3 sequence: CAWDRQETQYF. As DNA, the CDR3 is TGTGCCTGGGACAGGCAAGAGACCCAGTACTTC.

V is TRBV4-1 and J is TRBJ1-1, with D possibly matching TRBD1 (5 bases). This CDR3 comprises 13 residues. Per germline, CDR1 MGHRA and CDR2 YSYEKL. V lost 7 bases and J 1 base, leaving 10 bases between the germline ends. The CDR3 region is CASTYGQNTEAFF. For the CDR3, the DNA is TGCGCCAGCACCTATGGACAGAACACTGAAGCTTTCTTT.

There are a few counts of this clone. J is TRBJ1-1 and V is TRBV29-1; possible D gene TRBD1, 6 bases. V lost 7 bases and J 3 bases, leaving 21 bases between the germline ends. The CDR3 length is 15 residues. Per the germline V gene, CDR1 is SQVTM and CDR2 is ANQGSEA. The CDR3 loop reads CSGIRFWGLDTEAFF. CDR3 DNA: TGCAGCGGTATAAGATTCTGGGGGCTGGACACTGAAGCTTTCTTT.

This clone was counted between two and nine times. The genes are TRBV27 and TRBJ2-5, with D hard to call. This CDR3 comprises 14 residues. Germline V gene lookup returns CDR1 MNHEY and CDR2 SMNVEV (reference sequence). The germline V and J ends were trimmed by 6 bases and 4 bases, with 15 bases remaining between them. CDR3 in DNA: TGTGCCAGCAGCGTCGAAAGCCGCGTAGAGACCCAGTACTTC. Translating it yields CASSVESRVETQYF.